The entry below describes one T cell receptor (beta chain). The junction and the germline gene differ at one end; a read error may be behind it. The CDR3 loop spans 10 amino acids. As originally analysed: Reference gene primer amplification yielded estimated nucleated cell counts. Sequencing was performed with immunoSEQ multiplex PCR; in TCRdb, only in-frame clones are kept and a portion is missing. V, J and clone size are taken as reported in that table, and D and trimming were inferred from the DNA itself. The table has around 80,000 clones, roughly 87% seen once; the top ten hold more than 10%. The data originate from a study of blood T cell repertoires in COVID-19. Study details: Acute and convalescent COVID-19 samples came from the United States, Italy and Spain. PBMCs, B-cell-depleted T cells, or T cells were the source of the cDNA or gDNA that made up the material.

The sequenced sample consisted of peripheral blood. The sequence derives from a man of 80 years or more with acute or convalescent COVID-19. The gene calls are TRBV12-3 or TRBV12-4 and TRBJ1-2; 7 bases line up with TRBD1. The CDR3 nucleotides are TGTGCCAGCACCCTTGGACAGGCCGTCTTC. It codes for CASTLGQAVF.